This TCR beta chain was sequenced during a study of blood T cell repertoires in COVID-19. The protocol was immunoSEQ multiplex PCR, while the TCRdb copy is restricted to in-frame clones and leaves out a portion. The data contain around 170,000 clones, roughly four fifths of them singletons. The germline V gene has CDR1 SEHNR and CDR2 FQNEAQ (reference sequence). Trimming removed 3 bases at V and 3 bases at J, with 17 bases between. This CDR3 contains 17 residues. The chain has TRBV7-9 and TRBJ2-2, with a weak D call TRBD2 (6 bases). The receptor was isolated from a woman between 70 and 85 years old with COVID-19, enrolled during active disease. Material for sequencing was peripheral blood. In DNA form, the CDR3 reads TGTGCCAGCAGCTTTCCCAAGCGGGTAGTGGACACCGGGGAGCTGTTTTTT. Residues: CASSFPKRVVDTGELFF.